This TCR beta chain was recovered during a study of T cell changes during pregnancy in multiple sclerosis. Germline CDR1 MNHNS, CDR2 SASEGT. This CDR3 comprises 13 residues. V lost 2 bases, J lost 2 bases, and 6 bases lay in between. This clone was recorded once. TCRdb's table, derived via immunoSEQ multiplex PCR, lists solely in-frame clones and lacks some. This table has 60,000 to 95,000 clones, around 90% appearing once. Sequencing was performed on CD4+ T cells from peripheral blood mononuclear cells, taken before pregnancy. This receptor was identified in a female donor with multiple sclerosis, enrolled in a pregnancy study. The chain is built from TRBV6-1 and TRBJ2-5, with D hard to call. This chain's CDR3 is CASSETIQETQYF. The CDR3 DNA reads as TGTGCCAGCAGTGAAACTATACAAGAGACCCAGTACTTC.